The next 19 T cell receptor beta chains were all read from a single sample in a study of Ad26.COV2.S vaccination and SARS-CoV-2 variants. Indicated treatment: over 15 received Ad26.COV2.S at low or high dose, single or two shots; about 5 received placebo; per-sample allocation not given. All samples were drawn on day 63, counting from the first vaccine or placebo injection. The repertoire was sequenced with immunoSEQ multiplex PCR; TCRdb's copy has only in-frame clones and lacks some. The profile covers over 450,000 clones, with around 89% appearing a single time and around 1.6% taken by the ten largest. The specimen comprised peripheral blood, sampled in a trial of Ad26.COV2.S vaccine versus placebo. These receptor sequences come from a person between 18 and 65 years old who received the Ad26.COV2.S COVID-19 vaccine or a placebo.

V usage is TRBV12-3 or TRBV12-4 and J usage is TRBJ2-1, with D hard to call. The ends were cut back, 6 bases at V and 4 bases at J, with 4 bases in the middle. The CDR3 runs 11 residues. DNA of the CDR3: TGTGCCAGCAGGGGGTACAATGAGCAGTTCTTC. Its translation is CASRGYNEQFF.

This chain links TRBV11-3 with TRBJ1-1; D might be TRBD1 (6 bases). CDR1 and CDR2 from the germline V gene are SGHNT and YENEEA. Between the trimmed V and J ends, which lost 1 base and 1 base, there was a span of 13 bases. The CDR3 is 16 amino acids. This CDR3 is CASSLGTGSGNTEAFF. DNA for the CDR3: TGTGCCAGCAGCTTAGGAACAGGGTCTGGGAACACTGAAGCTTTCTTT.

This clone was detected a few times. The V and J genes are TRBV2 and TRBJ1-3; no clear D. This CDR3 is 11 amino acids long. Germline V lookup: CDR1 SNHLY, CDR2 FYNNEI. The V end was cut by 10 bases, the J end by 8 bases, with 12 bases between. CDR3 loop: CATRLGHTIYF. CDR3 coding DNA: TGTGCCACCAGGCTTGGCCACACCATATATTTT.

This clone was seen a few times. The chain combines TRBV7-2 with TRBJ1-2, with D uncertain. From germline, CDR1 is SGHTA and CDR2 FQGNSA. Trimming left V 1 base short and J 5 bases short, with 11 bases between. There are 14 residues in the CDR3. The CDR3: CASSLETVRYGYTF. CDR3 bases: TGTGCCAGCAGCTTAGAAACGGTGAGGTATGGCTACACCTTC.

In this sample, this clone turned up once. CDR3 sequence (DNA): TGTGCCAGCAGCCGGGGGGGGACACCATCCTACGAGCAGTACTTC. Encoded protein: CASSRGGTPSYEQYF. The J gene is TRBJ2-7, the V gene TRBV28; 8 bases align to TRBD2. The V gene end was trimmed by 6 bases and the J gene end by 1 base; junction bases not matched to a gene: 8. The germline CDR1 and CDR2 sequences are MDHEN and SYDVKM. The CDR3 consists of 15 residues.

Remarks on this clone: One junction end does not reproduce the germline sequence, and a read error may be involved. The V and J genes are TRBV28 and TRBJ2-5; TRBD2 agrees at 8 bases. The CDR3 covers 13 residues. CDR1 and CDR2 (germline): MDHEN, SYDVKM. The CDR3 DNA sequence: TGTGTCAGCAGGGAAGCGGGAGCTTGGACCCAGTACTTC. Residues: CVSREAGAWTQYF.

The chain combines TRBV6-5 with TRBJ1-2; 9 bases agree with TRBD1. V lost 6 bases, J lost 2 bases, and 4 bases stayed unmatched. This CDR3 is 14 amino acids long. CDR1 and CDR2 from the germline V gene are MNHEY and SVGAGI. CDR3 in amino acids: CASRGTGPNYGYTF. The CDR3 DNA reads TGTGCCAGCAGGGGGACAGGGCCCAACTATGGCTACACCTTC.

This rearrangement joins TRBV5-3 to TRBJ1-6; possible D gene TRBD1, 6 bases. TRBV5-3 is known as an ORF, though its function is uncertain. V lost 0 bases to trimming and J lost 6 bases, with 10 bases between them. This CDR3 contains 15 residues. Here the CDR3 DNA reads TGTGCCAGAAGCTTGGGGACAGAACTTAATTCACCCCTCCACTTT. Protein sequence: CARSLGTELNSPLHF.

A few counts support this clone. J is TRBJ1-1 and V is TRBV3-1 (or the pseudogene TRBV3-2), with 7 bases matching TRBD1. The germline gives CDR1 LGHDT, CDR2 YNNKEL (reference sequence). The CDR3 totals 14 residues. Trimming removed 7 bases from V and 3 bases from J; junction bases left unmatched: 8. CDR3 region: CASTTTGRYTEAFF. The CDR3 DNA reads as TGTGCCAGCACGACGACAGGGAGGTACACTGAAGCTTTCTTT.

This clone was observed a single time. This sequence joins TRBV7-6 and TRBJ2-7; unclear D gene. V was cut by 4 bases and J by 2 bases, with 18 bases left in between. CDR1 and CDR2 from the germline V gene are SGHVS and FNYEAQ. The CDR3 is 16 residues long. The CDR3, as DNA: TGTGCCAGCAGCTCCCTTATAGGGTCACGGGCCTACGAGCAGTACTTC. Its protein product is CASSSLIGSRAYEQYF.

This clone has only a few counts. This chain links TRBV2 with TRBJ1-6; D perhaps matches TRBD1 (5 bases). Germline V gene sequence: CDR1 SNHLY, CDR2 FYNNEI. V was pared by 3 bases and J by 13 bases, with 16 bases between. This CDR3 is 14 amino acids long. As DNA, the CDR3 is TGTGCCAGCAGTGACAGGGTGAAGAATTTCCCCCTCCACTTT. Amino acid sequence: CASSDRVKNFPLHF.

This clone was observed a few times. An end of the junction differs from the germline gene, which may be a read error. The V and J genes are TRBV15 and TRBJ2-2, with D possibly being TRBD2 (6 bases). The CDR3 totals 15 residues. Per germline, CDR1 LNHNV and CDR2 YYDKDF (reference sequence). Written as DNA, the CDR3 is TGTGCCACCAGAAGAGGGGAGGTGGTCACCGGGGAGCTGTTTTTT. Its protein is CATRRGEVVTGELFF.

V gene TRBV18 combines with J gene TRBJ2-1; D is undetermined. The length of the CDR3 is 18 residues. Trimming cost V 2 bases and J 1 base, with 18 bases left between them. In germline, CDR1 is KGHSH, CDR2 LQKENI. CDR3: CASSPYYPGLGSYNEQFF. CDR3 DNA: TGTGCCAGCTCACCATATTATCCTGGTCTGGGGTCCTACAATGAGCAGTTCTTC.

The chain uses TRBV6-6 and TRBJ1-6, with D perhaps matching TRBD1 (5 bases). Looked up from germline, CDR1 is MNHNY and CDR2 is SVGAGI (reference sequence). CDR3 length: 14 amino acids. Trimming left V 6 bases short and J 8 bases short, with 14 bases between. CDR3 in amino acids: CASSRGGGDSPLHF. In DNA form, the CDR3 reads TGTGCCAGCAGCCGGGGGGGAGGCGATTCACCCCTCCACTTT.

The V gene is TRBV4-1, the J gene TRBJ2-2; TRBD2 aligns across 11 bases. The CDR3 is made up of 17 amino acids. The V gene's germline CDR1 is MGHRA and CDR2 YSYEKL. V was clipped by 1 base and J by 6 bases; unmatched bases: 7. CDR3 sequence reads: CASSQGLAGLVAGELFF. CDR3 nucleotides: TGCGCCAGCAGCCAAGGACTAGCGGGACTCGTTGCCGGGGAGCTGTTTTTT.

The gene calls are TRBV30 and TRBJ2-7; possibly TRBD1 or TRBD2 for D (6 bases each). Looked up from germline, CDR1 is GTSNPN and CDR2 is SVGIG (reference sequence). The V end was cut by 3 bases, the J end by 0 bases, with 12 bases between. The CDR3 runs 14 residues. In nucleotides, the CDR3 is TGTGCCTGGAGCCGAGGGGGGACCTCCTACGAGCAGTACTTC. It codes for CAWSRGGTSYEQYF.

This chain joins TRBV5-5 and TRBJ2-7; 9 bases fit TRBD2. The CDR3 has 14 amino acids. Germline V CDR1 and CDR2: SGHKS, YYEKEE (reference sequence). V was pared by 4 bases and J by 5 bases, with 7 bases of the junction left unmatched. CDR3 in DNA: TGTGCCAGCAGCGTAGGACTAGCGCGGCACGAGCAGTACTTC. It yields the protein CASSVGLARHEQYF. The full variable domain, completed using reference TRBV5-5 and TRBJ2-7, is DAGVTQSPTHLIKTRGQQVTLRCSPISGHKSVSWYQQVLGQGPQFIFQYYEKEERGRGNFPDRFSARQFPNYSSELNVNALLLGDSALYLCASSVGLARHEQYFGPGTRLTVT.

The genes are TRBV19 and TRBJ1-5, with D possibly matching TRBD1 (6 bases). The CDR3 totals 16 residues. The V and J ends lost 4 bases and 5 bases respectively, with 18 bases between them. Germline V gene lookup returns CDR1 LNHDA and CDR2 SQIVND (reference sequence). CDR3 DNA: TGTGCCAGTAGTACAGGAAACAGGGAAGGGGATCAGCCCCAGCATTTT. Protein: CASSTGNREGDQPQHF.

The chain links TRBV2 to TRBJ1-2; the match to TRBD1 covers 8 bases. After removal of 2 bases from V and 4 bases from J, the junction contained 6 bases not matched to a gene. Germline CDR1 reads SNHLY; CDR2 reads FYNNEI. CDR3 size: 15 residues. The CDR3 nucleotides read TGTGCCAGCAGTGAAAGCGACAGGGGTGGCTATGGCTACACCTTC. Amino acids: CASSESDRGGYGYTF.